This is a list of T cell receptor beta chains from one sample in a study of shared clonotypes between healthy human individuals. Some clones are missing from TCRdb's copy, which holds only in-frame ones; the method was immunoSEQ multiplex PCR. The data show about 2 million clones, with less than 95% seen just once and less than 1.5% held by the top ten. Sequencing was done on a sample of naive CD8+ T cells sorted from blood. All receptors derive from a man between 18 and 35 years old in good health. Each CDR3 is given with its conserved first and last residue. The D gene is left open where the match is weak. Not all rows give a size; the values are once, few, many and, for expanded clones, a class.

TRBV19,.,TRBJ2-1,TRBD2,TGTGCCAGTAGTAAGACTAGCGGGGGGGCAGGTGAGCAGTTCTTC,CASSKTSGGAGEQFF
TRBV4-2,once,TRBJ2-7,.,TGTGCCAGCAGCCAAGATGGCCGTGAGATTAGTTACGAGCAGTACTTC,CASSQDGREISYEQYF
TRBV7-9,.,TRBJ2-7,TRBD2,TGTGCCAGCAGCTCCGGACTAGCGGGGGGGGCCCTCGGCGAGCAGTACTTC,CASSSGLAGGALGEQYF
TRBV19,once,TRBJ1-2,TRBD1,TGTGCCAGTAGTATAGGCTCAGGGGGCAACTATGGCTACACCTTC,CASSIGSGGNYGYTF
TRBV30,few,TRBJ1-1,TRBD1,TGTGCCTGGACGCCACAGGGGTACACTGAAGCTTTCTTT,CAWTPQGYTEAFF
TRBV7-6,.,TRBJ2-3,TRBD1,TGTGCCAGCAGCTTAAGGGACAGGGGCCTTGATACGCAGTATTTT,CASSLRDRGLDTQYF
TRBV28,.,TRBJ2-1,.,TGTGCCAGCAGTTTTGAGGTATTCAATGAGCAGTTCTTC,CASSFEVFNEQFF
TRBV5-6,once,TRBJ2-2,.,TGTGCCAGCAGCTTGTGGGGCGGGGGACAGAACACCGGGGAGCTGTTTTTT,CASSLWGGGQNTGELFF
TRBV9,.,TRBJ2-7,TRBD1,TGTGCCAGCAGCGTAGGGGACAGCTCCTACGAGCAGTACTTC,CASSVGDSSYEQYF
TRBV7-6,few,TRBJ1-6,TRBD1,TGTGCCAGCAGCCTCGGACAGGGTACAAATTCACCCCTCCACTTT,CASSLGQGTNSPLHF
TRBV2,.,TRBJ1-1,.,TGTGCCACTTGTCGCGAGGGACCTAACACTGAAGCTTTCTTT,CATCREGPNTEAFF
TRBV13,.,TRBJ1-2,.,TGTGCCAGCAGCGGGCTGGAGGTCCGGGACTCAATTCAAGGCTATGGCTACACCTTC,CASSGLEVRDSIQGYGYTF
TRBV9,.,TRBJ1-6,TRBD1,TGTGCCAGCAGCGCCCCCGACAGGGCGGGCAATTCACCCCTCCACTTT,CASSAPDRAGNSPLHF
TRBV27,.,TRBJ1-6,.,TGTGCCAGCAGTTTAGAGGGGTATAATTCACCCCTCCACTTT,CASSLEGYNSPLHF
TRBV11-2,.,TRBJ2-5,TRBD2,TGTGCCAGCAGGGGACTAGCGGGGGGACAAAGGGAGACCCAGTACTTC,CASRGLAGGQRETQYF
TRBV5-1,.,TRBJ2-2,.,TGCGCCAGCAGCCCAGAGTGGGGGTACAACACCGGGGAGCTGTTTTTT,CASSPEWGYNTGELFF
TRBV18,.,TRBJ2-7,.,TGTGCCAGCGCAGCCGCGATCGGACTCTACGAGCAGTACTTC,CASAAAIGLYEQYF
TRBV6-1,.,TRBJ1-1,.,TGTGCCAGCAGTGAAGCAGGGTACACTGAAGCTTTCTTT,CASSEAGYTEAFF
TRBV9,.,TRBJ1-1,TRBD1,TGTGCCAGCAGCGGGCGGGATAGAAGGGGGCCTTTGATTGAAGCTTTCTTT,CASSGRDRRGPLIEAFF
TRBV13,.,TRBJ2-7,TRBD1,TGTGCCAGCAGCCCCTTTTCCGGGACAGCCTACGAGCAGTACTTC,CASSPFSGTAYEQYF
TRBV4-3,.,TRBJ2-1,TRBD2,TGCGCCAGCAGCCAAGATAGCGGGAGCGGGTACAATGAGCAGTTCTTC,CASSQDSGSGYNEQFF
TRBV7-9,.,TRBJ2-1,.,TGTGCCAGCAGCTTAGAAGCGGTAAATGAGCAGTTCTTC,CASSLEAVNEQFF
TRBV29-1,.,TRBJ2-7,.,TGCAGCGTTGAATTCGGGGTGGACGGACTCGGGCGTTTCGAGCAGTACTTC,CSVEFGVDGLGRFEQYF
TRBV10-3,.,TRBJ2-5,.,TGTGCCATCAGTGAGGGTTCAGAGACCCAGTACTTC,CAISEGSETQYF
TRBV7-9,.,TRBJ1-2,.,TGTGCCAGCAGCTTAGAGGGCAGTAACTATGGCTACACCTTC,CASSLEGSNYGYTF
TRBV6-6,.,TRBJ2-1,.,TGTGCCAGCAGTTACGGGTCCGGGGAGCAGTTCTTC,CASSYGSGEQFF
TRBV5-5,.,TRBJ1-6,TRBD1,TGTGCCAGCAGCGTGGACAGGGTGAGTTCCTATAATTCACCCCTCCACTTT,CASSVDRVSSYNSPLHF
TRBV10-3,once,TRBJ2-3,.,TGTGCCATCAGCCCCGACGTCGATACGCAGTATTTT,CAISPDVDTQYF
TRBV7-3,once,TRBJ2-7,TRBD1,TGTGCCAGCAGCTTATATGGGACAGGGGGCATGTCCGAGCAGTACTTC,CASSLYGTGGMSEQYF
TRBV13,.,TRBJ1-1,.,TGTGCCAGCAGCTTAGAAGGTGGCAGATCGGCCGAAGCTTTCTTT,CASSLEGGRSAEAFF
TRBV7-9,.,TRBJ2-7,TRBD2,TGTGCCAGCAGCACACCGGGACTAGCGACCTCCGAGCAGTACTTC,CASSTPGLATSEQYF
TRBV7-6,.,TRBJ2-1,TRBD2,TGTGCCAGCAGCCTCTACCCGGGGGAGGGGAGGGCCTACAATGAGCAGTTCTTC,CASSLYPGEGRAYNEQFF
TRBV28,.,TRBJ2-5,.,TGTGCCAGCATTCAGGGCCCCCAAGAGACCCAGTACTTC,CASIQGPQETQYF
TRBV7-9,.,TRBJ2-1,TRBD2,TGTGCCAGCAGCTTAAGCGGGGGAAACTACAATGAGCAGTTCTTC,CASSLSGGNYNEQFF
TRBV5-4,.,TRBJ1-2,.,TGTGCCAGCAGCTTGGCGGGGCCTGCAGCTAACTATGGCTACACCTTC,CASSLAGPAANYGYTF
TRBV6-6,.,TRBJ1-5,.,TGTGCCAGCAGTTATATATCGGATAGCAATCAGCCCCAGCATTTT,CASSYISDSNQPQHF
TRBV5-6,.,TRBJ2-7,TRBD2,TGTGCCAGCAGCTTGGGTCTAGCGGGAGGGCCGTTCGAGCAGTACTTC,CASSLGLAGGPFEQYF
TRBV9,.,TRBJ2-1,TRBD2,TGTGCCAGCAGCCCTAGGTTGGGACTAGCGGGGCTTTACGAGCAGTTCTTC,CASSPRLGLAGLYEQFF
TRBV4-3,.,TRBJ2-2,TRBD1,TGCGCCAGCAGCCAAACAGGGGGGTGGAACACCGGGGAGCTGTTTTTT,CASSQTGGWNTGELFF
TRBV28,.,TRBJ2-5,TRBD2,TGTGCCAGCAGTCCGCTAGCGGGGGGGCCAGAGACCCAGTACTTC,CASSPLAGGPETQYF
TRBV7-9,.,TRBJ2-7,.,TGTGCCAGCAGCCAACCCCCCGAGCAGTACTTC,CASSQPPEQYF
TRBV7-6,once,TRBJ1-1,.,TGTGCCAGCAGCGAGACAGGCCTTTGGGCTGAAGCTTTCTTT,CASSETGLWAEAFF
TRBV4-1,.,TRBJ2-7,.,TGCGCCAGCAGCCAAGATATTCAGGTTGGGGGGACCTACGAGCAGTACTTC,CASSQDIQVGGTYEQYF
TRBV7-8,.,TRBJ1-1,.,TGTGCCAGCAGCTTCGGTGGCAGGCTCGGGCGTAACACTGAAGCTTTCTTT,CASSFGGRLGRNTEAFF
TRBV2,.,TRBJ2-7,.,TGTGCCAGCAGTGAGGGGTCCTACGAGCAGTACTTC,CASSEGSYEQYF
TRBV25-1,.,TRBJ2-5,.,TGTGCCAGCAGAGCTACGGGTATCCAAGAGACCCAGTACTTC,CASRATGIQETQYF
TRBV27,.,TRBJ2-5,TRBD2,TGTGCCAGCAGTTCCTATCCAGCGGGGGTGGGAGAGACCCAGTACTTC,CASSSYPAGVGETQYF
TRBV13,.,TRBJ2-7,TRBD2,TGTGCCAGCAGACCCCAGGGAGGGTCCCACGAGCAGTACTTC,CASRPQGGSHEQYF
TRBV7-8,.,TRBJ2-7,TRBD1,TGTGCCAGCAGCTTAGGCGACAGGGTCTACGAGCAGTACTTC,CASSLGDRVYEQYF
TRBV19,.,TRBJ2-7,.,TGTGCCAGTAGTGCCGGTGGAGGGGGCGTCTACGAGCAGTACTTC,CASSAGGGGVYEQYF
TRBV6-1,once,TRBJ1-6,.,TGTGCCAGCAGTGAAACCCACAGGGACTATAATTCACCCCTCCACTTT,CASSETHRDYNSPLHF
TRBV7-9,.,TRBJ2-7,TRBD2,TGTGCCAGCAGCTCCCCAAACGGCGTAGCGGGATTACACGAGCAGTACTTC,CASSSPNGVAGLHEQYF
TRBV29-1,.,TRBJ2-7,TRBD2,TGCAGCGTTGATCTAGCGGGAGGGCCGTACGAGCAGTACTTC,CSVDLAGGPYEQYF
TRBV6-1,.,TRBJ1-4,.,TGTGCCAGCAGTGAAACTTTCGATTCAGGGAGGGCCACTAATGAAAAACTGTTTTTT,CASSETFDSGRATNEKLFF
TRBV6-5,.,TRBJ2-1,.,TGTGCCAGCAGTTACCCACAGGGAGGGTACAATGAGCAGTTCTTC,CASSYPQGGYNEQFF